This TCR beta chain is drawn from a study of post-analysis software for immune sequencing data. Overall study context: Disease trajectories encompassed relapsing-remitting, secondary progressive and progressive-relapsing multiple sclerosis.

Germline values: CDR1 DFQATT, CDR2 SNEGSKA (reference sequence). The ends were cut back, 7 bases at V and 2 bases at J, with 13 bases in the middle. CDR3 length equals 13 residues. Concerning this clonotype itself: What it binds is unknown.

Libraries were made from TCR beta cDNA, and they carried unique molecular identifiers. Input populations of roughly 0.85 to 11 million T cells gave rise to approximately 480,000 cDNA molecules. TCRdb independently ran MiXCR on the PCR reads; one entry per CDR3 protein. The data contain around 770,000 distinct CDR3 sequences, 35% to 55% of them singletons. Study-level results: Four or five TRBV segments (TRBV5-6, TRBV5-1 and TRBV20-1 among them) occurred more frequently in patients than in controls.

The sequence was obtained from a girl between 10 and 17 years old with multiple sclerosis. Sequencing was done on a sample of blood. The chain carries TRBV20-1 and TRBJ2-3, with D possibly matching TRBD2 (6 bases). In DNA, the CDR3 is TGCAGTGGCATCAGGACTAACACAGATACGCAGTATTTT. It encodes CSGIRTNTDTQYF.